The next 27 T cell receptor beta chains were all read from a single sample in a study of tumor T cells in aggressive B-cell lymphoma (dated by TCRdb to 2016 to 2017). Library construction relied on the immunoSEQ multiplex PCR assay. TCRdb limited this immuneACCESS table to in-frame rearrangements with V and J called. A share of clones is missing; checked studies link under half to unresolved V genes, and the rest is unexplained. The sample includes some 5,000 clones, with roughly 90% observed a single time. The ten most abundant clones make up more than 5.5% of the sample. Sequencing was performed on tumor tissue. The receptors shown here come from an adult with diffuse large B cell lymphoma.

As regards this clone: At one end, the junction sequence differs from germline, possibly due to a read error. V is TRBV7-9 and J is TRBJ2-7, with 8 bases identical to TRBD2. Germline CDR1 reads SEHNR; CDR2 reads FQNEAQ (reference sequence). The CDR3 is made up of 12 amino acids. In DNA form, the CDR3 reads TGTGCCAGCAGCCCAGGACTAGCAGCACAGGACTTC. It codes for CASSPGLAAQDF. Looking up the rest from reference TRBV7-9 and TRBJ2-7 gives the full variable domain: DTGVSQNPRHKITKRGQNVTFRCDPISEHNRLYWYRQTLGQGPEFLTYFQNEAQLEKSRLLSDRFSAERPKGSFSTLEIQRTEQGDSAMYLCASSPGLAAQDFGPGTRLTVT.

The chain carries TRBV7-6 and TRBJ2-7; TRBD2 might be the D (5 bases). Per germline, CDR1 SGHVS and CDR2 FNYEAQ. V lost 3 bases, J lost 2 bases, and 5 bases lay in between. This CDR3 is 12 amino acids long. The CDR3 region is CASSLRAYEQYF. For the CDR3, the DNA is TGTGCCAGCAGCTTGAGGGCCTACGAGCAGTACTTC.

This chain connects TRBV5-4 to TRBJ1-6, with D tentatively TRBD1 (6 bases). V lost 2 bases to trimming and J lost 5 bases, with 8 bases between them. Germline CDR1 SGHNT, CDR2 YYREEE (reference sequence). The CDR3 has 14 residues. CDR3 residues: CASSFTGNNSPLHF. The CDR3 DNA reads TGTGCCAGCAGCTTTACAGGGAATAATTCACCCCTCCACTTT.

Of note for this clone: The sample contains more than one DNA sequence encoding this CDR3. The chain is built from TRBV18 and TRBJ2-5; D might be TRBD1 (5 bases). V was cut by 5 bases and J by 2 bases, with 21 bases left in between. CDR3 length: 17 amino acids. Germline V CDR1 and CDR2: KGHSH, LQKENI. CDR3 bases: TGTGCCAGCTCAGATCAAGCTGGGGCCTTAGGACAAGAGACCCAGTACTTC. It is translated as CASSDQAGALGQETQYF.

CDR3: CASSTAVGGELFF. As DNA, the CDR3 is TGTGCCAGCAGTACTGCGGTGGGCGGGGAGCTGTTTTTT. The chain employs TRBV18 and TRBJ2-2; D gene ambiguous. V lost 8 bases to trimming and J lost 7 bases, with 14 bases between them. The CDR3 has 13 amino acids. Germline values: CDR1 KGHSH, CDR2 LQKENI.

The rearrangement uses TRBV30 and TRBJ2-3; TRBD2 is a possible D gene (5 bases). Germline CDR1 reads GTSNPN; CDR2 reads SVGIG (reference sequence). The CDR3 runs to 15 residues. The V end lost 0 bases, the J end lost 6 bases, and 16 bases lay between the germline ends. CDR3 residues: CAWSVELVLRDTQYF. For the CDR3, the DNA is TGTGCCTGGAGTGTAGAACTAGTCCTTCGGGATACGCAGTATTTT.

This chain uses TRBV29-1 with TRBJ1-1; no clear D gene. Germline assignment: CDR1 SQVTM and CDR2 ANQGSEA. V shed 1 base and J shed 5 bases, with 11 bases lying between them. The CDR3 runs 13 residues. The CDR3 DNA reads TGCAGCGTTGAAGGAGGAGGGCGGACTGAAGCTTTCTTT. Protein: CSVEGGGRTEAFF.

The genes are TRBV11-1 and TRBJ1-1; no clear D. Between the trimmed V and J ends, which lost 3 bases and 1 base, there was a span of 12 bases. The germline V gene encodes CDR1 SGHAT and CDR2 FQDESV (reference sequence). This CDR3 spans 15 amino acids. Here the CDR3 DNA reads TGTGCCAGCAGCTTCAGGTTGTTGGGGAACACTGAAGCTTTCTTT. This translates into CASSFRLLGNTEAFF.

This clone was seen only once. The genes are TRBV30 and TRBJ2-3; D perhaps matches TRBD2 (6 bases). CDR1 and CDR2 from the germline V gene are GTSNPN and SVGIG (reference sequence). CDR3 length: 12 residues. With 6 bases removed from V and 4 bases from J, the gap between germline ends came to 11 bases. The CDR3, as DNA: TGTGCCTGCAGCAGCGGGCCAGATACGCAGTATTTT. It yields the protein CACSSGPDTQYF.

CDR3 in amino acids: CASSQVRTGVTEAFF. The CDR3 DNA is TGCGCCAGCAGCCAAGTCCGGACAGGAGTCACTGAAGCTTTCTTT. The chain employs TRBV4-3 and TRBJ1-1; TRBD1 agrees at 7 bases. Trimming removed 1 base from V and 4 bases from J; junction bases left unmatched: 6. The germline V gene has CDR1 LGHNA and CDR2 YSLEER. This CDR3 region has 15 residues.

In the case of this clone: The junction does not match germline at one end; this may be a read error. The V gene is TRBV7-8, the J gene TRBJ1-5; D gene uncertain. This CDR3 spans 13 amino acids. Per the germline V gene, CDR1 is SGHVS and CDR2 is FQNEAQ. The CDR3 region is CANSLAEGQPQHF. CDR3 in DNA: TGTGCCAACAGCTTAGCGGAGGGTCAGCCCCAGCATTTT.

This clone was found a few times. CDR3 bases: TGTGCCAGCAGGATGTATGAGCCCGGGGGGCAGCCCCAGCATTTT. Protein: CASRMYEPGGQPQHF. The gene calls are TRBV21-1 and TRBJ1-5. TRBV21-1 has pseudogene status. The CDR3 totals 15 residues.

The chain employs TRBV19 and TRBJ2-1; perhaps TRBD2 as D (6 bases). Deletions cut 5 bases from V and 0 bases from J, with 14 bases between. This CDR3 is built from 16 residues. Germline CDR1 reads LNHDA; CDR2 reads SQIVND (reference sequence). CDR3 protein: CASSPRGTSSYNEQFF. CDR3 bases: TGTGCCAGTAGTCCCCGGGGGACCTCCTCCTACAATGAGCAGTTCTTC. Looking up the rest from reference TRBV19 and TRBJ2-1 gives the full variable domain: DGGITQSPKYLFRKEGQNVTLSCEQNLNHDAMYWYRQDPGQGLRLIYYSQIVNDFQKGDIAEGYSVSREKKESFPLTVTSAQKNPTAFYLCASSPRGTSSYNEQFFGPGTRLTVL.

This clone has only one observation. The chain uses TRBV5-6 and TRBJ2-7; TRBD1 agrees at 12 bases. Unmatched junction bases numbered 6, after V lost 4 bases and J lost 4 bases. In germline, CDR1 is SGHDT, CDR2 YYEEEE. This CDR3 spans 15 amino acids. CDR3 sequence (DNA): TGTGCCAGCAGCACGTCGGGACAGGGGGCTTACGAGCAGTACTTC. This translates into CASSTSGQGAYEQYF.

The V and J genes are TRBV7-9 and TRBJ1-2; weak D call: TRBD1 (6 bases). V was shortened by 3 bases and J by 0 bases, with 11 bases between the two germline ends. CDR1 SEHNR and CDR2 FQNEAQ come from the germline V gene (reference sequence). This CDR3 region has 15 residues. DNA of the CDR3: TGTGCCAGCAGCTTGACCCGACAGGCTAACTATGGCTACACCTTC. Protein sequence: CASSLTRQANYGYTF.

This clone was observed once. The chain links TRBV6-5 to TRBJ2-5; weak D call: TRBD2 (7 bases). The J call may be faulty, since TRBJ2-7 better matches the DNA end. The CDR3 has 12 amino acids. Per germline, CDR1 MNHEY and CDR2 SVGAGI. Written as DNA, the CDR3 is TGTGCCAGCCGAGGGGGGGTACACGAGCAGTACTTC. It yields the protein CASRGGVHEQYF.

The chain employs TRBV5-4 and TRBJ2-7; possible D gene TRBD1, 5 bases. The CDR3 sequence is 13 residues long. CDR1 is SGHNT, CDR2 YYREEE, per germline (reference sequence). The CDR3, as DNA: TGTGCCAGCAGCTTGGATGGTAGGGGCTCCCTTGTCGTC. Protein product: CASSLDGRGSLVV.

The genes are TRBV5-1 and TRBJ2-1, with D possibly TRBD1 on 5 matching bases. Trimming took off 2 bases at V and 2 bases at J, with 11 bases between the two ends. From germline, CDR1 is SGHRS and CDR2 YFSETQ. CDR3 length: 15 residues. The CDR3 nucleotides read TGCGCCAGCAGCTTCGGCCCAGGGACCTACAATGAGCAGTTCTTC. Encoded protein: CASSFGPGTYNEQFF.

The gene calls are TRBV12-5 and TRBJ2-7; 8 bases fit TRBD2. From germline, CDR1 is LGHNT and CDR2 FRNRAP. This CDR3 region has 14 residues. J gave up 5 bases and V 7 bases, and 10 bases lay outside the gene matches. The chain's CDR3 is CASADRGGGDEQYF. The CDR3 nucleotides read TGTGCTAGTGCCGATCGGGGGGGAGGAGACGAGCAGTACTTC.

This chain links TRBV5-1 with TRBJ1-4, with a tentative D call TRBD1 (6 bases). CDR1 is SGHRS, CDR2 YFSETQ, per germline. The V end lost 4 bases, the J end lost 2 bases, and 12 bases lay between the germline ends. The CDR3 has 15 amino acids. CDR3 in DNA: TGCGCCAGCAGCCCGTTTACAGGGACTAATGAAAAACTGTTTTTT. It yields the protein CASSPFTGTNEKLFF.

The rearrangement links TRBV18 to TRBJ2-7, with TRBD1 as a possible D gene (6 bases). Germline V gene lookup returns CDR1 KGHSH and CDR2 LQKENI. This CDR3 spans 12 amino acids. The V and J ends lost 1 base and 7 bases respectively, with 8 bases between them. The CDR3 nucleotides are TGTGCCAGCTCACCACAGGGGGATGAGCAGTACTTC. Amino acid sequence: CASSPQGDEQYF. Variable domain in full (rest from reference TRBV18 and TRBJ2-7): NAGVMQNPRHLVRRRGQEARLRCSPMKGHSHVYWYRQLPEEGLKFMVYLQKENIIDESGMPKERFSAEFPKEGPSILRIQQVVRGDSAAYFCASSPQGDEQYFGPGTRLTVT.

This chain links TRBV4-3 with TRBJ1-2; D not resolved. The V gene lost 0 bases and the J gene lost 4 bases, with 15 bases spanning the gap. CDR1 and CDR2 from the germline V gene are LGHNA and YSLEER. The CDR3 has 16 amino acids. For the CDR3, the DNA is TGCGCCAGCAGCCAAGATTGGCAGGCAACGAGCTATGGCTACACCTTC. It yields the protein CASSQDWQATSYGYTF.

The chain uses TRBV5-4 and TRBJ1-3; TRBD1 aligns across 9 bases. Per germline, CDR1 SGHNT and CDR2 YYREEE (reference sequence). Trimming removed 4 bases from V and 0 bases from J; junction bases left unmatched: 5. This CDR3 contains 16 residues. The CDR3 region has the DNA TGTGCCAGCAGCGGACAGGGGACCTTCTCTGGAAACACCATATATTTT. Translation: CASSGQGTFSGNTIYF.

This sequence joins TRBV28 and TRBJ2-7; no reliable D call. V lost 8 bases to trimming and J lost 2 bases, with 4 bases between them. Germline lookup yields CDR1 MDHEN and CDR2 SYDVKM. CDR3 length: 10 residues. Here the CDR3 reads CASGAYEQYF. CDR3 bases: TGTGCCAGCGGAGCCTACGAGCAGTACTTC.

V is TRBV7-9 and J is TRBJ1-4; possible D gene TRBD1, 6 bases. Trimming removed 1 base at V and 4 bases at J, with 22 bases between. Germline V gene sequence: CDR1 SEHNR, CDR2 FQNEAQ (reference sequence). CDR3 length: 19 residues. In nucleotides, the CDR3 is TGTGCCAGCAGCTTAGACTTGACAGGTGCCCCGTTTAATAATGAAAAACTGTTTTTT. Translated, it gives CASSLDLTGAPFNNEKLFF. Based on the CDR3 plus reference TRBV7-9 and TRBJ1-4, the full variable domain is DTGVSQNPRHKITKRGQNVTFRCDPISEHNRLYWYRQTLGQGPEFLTYFQNEAQLEKSRLLSDRFSAERPKGSFSTLEIQRTEQGDSAMYLCASSLDLTGAPFNNEKLFFGSGTQLSVL.

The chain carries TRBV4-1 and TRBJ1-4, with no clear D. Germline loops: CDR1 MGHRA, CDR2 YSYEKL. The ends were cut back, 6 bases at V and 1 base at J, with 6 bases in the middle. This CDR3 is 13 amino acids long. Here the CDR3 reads CASRLQTNEKLFF. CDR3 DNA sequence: TGCGCCAGCAGACTTCAAACTAATGAAAAACTGTTTTTT.

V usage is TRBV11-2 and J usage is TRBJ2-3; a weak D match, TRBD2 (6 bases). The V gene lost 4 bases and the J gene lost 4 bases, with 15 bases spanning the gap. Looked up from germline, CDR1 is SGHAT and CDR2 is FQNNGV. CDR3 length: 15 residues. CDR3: CASSSTSGVADTQYF. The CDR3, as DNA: TGTGCCAGCAGCTCGACTAGTGGGGTCGCAGATACGCAGTATTTT.